A selection of T cell receptor beta chains follows, all from one sample in a study of blood T cell repertoires in COVID-19. Generated by immunoSEQ multiplex PCR, the TCRdb table keeps only in-frame clones and is missing some. The sample holds tens of thousands of clones; more than 75% are singletons and the top ten take approximately 15%. The sequenced sample consisted of peripheral blood. These TCRs come from a man aged 55 to 70 with COVID-19, enrolled during active disease. Both conserved end residues are part of each CDR3. A D gene is named only where the DNA matches it firmly. Expanded clones get a size class; other rows say once, few or many, or leave the size out.

>-|TRBJ2-1|TRBD2|TRBV27
CASQKGRGGSEQFF
TGTGCCAGCCAAAAAGGTAGGGGAGGGAGTGAGCAGTTCTTC
>few|TRBJ1-2|-|TRBV5-1
CASSLEGNYGYTF
TGCGCCAGCAGCTTGGAGGGGAACTATGGCTACACCTTC
>-|TRBJ1-5|-|TRBV3-1/TRBV3-2
CASSQFFGQPQHF
TGTGCCAGCAGCCAATTTTTCGGTCAGCCCCAGCATTTT
>many|TRBJ1-1|TRBD1|TRBV5-4
CASSGQGAFLNTEAFF
TGTGCCAGCAGCGGACAGGGGGCGTTTCTGAACACTGAAGCTTTCTTT
>few|TRBJ2-5|-|TRBV7-6
CASSLELGRLGETQYF
TGTGCCAGCAGCTTAGAGCTAGGGAGACTAGGAGAGACCCAGTACTTC
>few|TRBJ1-5|-|TRBV12-5
CASASGGLTNQPQHF
TGTGCTAGTGCCTCCGGGGGGTTGACAAATCAGCCCCAGCATTTT
>few|TRBJ1-2|-|TRBV6-5
CASSYSSRQVYGYTF
TGTGCCAGCAGTTACTCGTCCAGACAGGTCTATGGCTACACCTTC
>-|TRBJ1-3|TRBD1|TRBV9
CASSRQLQGADTIYF
TGTGCCAGCAGTCGCCAACTACAGGGGGCCGACACCATATATTTT
>-|TRBJ2-1|-|TRBV10-3
CAISDSSSYNEQFF
TGTGCCATCAGTGACTCCAGCTCCTACAATGAGCAGTTCTTC
>-|TRBJ2-7|TRBD2|TRBV4-1
CASSPQLAGVYEQYF
TGCGCCAGCAGCCCCCAACTAGCGGGGGTATACGAGCAGTACTTC
>few|TRBJ2-2|-|TRBV5-1
CASTFETGVPGELFF
TGCGCCAGCACTTTCGAAACGGGGGTCCCCGGGGAGCTGTTTTTT
>-|TRBJ2-2|-|TRBV30
CAWDGLVNTGELFF
TGTGCCTGGGACGGGTTGGTAAACACCGGGGAGCTGTTTTTT
>once|TRBJ1-5|TRBD1|TRBV28
CASSLRAGGGQPQHF
TGTGCCAGCAGTTTACGAGCAGGGGGCGGTCAGCCCCAGCATTTT
>-|TRBJ1-1|-|TRBV19
CASSDTYNTEAFF
TGTGCCAGTAGTGACACGTACAACACTGAAGCTTTCTTT
>-|TRBJ1-1|-|TRBV5-1
CASSTIAGHHEAFF
TGCGCCAGCAGCACCATTGCAGGTCACCATGAAGCTTTCTTT
>-|TRBJ1-1|-|TRBV6-5
CASSPNQVVYTEAFF
TGTGCCAGCAGTCCGAACCAGGTAGTGTACACTGAAGCTTTCTTT
>few|TRBJ1-2|-|TRBV14
CASSQGRVAGYTF
TGTGCCAGCAGCCAGGGGAGGGTAGCTGGCTACACCTTC
>-|TRBJ2-2|TRBD1|TRBV5-1
CASSLVGTGVTGELFF
TGCGCCAGCAGCTTGGTTGGGACAGGGGTCACCGGGGAGCTGTTTTTT
>-|TRBJ1-1|TRBD1|TRBV6-5
CASRLGQVTEAFF
TGTGCCAGCAGGCTGGGACAGGTCACTGAAGCTTTCTTT
>-|TRBJ2-7|TRBD1|TRBV18
CASSPSTGGIYEQYF
TGTGCCAGCTCACCGTCGACAGGGGGCATATACGAGCAGTACTTC
>-|TRBJ1-1|TRBD1|TRBV10-3
CASRTGRTEAFF
TGTGCCTCAAGGACAGGGAGGACTGAAGCTTTCTTT
>once|TRBJ1-4|-|TRBV18
CASSLTEEEKLFF
TGTGCCAGCTCACTTACTGAGGAGGAAAAACTGTTTTTT
>-|TRBJ2-7|-|TRBV5-6
CASRPREDYEQYF
TGTGCCAGCAGGCCTCGGGAAGACTACGAGCAGTACTTC
>-|TRBJ2-7|TRBD2|TRBV10-2
CASSKSGTSGGFNEQYF
TGCGCCAGCAGTAAGTCCGGGACTAGCGGGGGCTTTAACGAGCAGTACTTC
>-|TRBJ1-5|TRBD1|TRBV10-3
CAISEGQGGGGQPQHF
TGTGCCATCAGTGAGGGTCAAGGGGGCGGTGGTCAGCCCCAGCATTTT